Listed below are T cell receptor beta chains from one sample, sequenced in a study of sequential checkpoint blockade in melanoma. The data were produced by immunoSEQ multiplex PCR, yet TCRdb's version contains in-frame clones alone and is incomplete. The table has some 20,000 clones, over 75% seen once. The sequenced sample was CD8+ T cells sorted from blood (inferred from file names), obtained from a patient given nivolumab and ipilimumab in sequence. The receptors shown here come from a human donor with melanoma. Each CDR3 is given with its conserved first and last residue. The D gene is left open where the match is weak. Clone size, where shown, is once, few, many, or a class for clones that have expanded.

d_gene	v_gene	j_gene	abundance	CDR3aa	CDR3nt
TRBD1	TRBV10-3	TRBJ1-2	few	CAIPGQGSGYTF	TGTGCCATACCGGGACAGGGATCTGGCTACACCTTC
-	TRBV7-2	TRBJ1-5	-	CASSAGPYSNQPQHF	TGTGCCAGCAGCGCGGGACCCTATAGCAATCAGCCCCAGCATTTT
TRBD1	TRBV18	TRBJ2-4	-	CASSPGTGIQYF	TGTGCCAGCTCACCCGGGACAGGCATTCAGTACTTC
TRBD1	TRBV7-9	TRBJ2-1	-	CASTLPGQPDNEQFF	TGTGCCAGCACCCTCCCGGGACAGCCAGACAATGAGCAGTTCTTC
-	TRBV7-2	TRBJ1-1	once	CASSLGTEGRNTEAFF	TGTGCCAGCAGCCTAGGGACGGAGGGGAGGAACACTGAAGCTTTCTTT
TRBD2	TRBV4-3	TRBJ2-4	-	CASSQAPAGALAKNIQYF	TGCGCCAGCAGCCAAGCTCCAGCGGGGGCTTTAGCCAAAAACATTCAGTACTTC
TRBD1	TRBV4-2	TRBJ2-2	-	CASSPMGQMNTGELFF	TGTGCCAGCAGCCCAATGGGACAGATGAACACCGGGGAGCTGTTTTTT
-	TRBV27	TRBJ1-2	few	CASSLAHGYYGYTF	TGTGCCAGCAGTTTAGCTCACGGGTACTATGGCTACACCTTC
TRBD1	TRBV2	TRBJ1-3	-	CASSEYRTGGADTIYF	TGTGCCAGCAGTGAATATAGGACAGGGGGCGCGGACACCATATATTTT
TRBD1	TRBV9	TRBJ2-7	-	CASSVAGGQGYEQYF	TGTGCCAGCAGCGTAGCTGGGGGACAGGGGTACGAGCAGTACTTC
TRBD2	TRBV27	TRBJ2-1	-	CASSLRGAYNEQFF	TGTGCCAGCAGTTTGCGGGGGGCCTACAATGAGCAGTTCTTC
-	TRBV23-1	TRBJ1-1	-	CASSQSEEPNTEAFF	TGCGCCAGCAGTCAATCGGAGGAACCGAACACTGAAGCTTTCTTT
-	TRBV9	TRBJ2-7	-	CASSVETGYEQYF	TGTGCCAGCAGCGTAGAGACGGGCTACGAGCAGTACTTC
TRBD1	TRBV10-3	TRBJ2-7	medium-sized	CAIMTGQGGYEQYF	TGTGCCATCATGACGGGACAGGGAGGGTACGAGCAGTACTTC
TRBD2	TRBV4-1	TRBJ2-1	-	CASSQFSPWASGNIEQFF	TGCGCCAGCAGCCAGTTCTCCCCTTGGGCTAGCGGGAATATTGAGCAGTTCTTC
TRBD2	TRBV14	TRBJ2-5	-	CASGTLAGVWETQYF	TGTGCCAGCGGAACACTAGCGGGAGTTTGGGAGACCCAGTACTTC
TRBD1	TRBV6-5	TRBJ1-6	-	CASVDRLDSPLHF	TGTGCCAGCGTGGACAGGCTAGATTCACCCCTCCACTTT
-	TRBV6-5	TRBJ1-5	few	CASSTGVIQPQHF	TGTGCCAGCAGTACGGGAGTCATTCAGCCCCAGCATTTT
-	TRBV27	TRBJ2-7	-	CASGSAGVSYEQYF	TGTGCCAGTGGCTCGGCAGGCGTCTCCTACGAGCAGTACTTC
TRBD1	TRBV6-1	TRBJ2-5	once	CASSEDLQGAHQETQYF	TGTGCCAGCAGTGAAGACCTACAGGGGGCCCACCAAGAGACCCAGTACTTC
TRBD1	TRBV4-1	TRBJ1-2	-	CASSETTGGALYGYTF	TGCGCCAGCAGCGAAACCACAGGGGGCGCTTTATATGGCTACACCTTC
TRBD2	TRBV27	TRBJ2-1	-	CASSLSNYVGGTPEQFF	TGTGCCAGCAGTTTATCGAATTACGTGGGAGGGACCCCAGAGCAGTTCTTC
TRBD1	TRBV28	TRBJ1-2	-	CASSPVGQGNGYTF	TGTGCCAGCAGTCCAGTAGGACAGGGGAATGGCTACACCTTC
-	TRBV5-6	TRBJ2-5	-	CASSLLDQETQYF	TGTGCCAGCAGCTTGCTAGACCAAGAGACCCAGTACTTC
-	TRBV4-3	TRBJ2-1	-	CASSQGVGAYYNEQFF	TGCGCCAGCAGCCAAGGCGTGGGGGCCTATTACAATGAGCAGTTCTTC
-	TRBV19	TRBJ1-5	-	CASGRGFNQPQHF	TGTGCCAGTGGCAGGGGATTCAATCAGCCCCAGCATTTT
TRBD2	TRBV7-2	TRBJ2-7	-	CASSLVSGGRSYEQYF	TGTGCCAGCAGCTTAGTTTCGGGCGGGAGGAGCTACGAGCAGTACTTC
-	TRBV5-4	TRBJ1-4	once	CASSFRGQEGEKLFF	TGTGCCAGCAGCTTCAGGGGCCAAGAGGGTGAAAAACTGTTTTTT
TRBD1	TRBV6-5	TRBJ2-3	-	CASSYGTGSGDTQYF	TGTGCCAGCAGTTATGGGACAGGGAGTGGGGATACGCAGTATTTT
TRBD2	TRBV7-6	TRBJ2-1	-	CASSLAAGEQFF	TGTGCCAGCAGCCTAGCGGCGGGTGAGCAGTTCTTC
-	TRBV7-9	TRBJ2-5	-	CASSHQETQYF	TGTGCCAGCAGCCATCAAGAGACCCAGTACTTC
-	TRBV9	TRBJ2-1	-	CASSPLPAGTYNEQFF	TGTGCCAGCAGCCCCCTTCCCGCGGGGACTTACAATGAGCAGTTCTTC
-	TRBV27	TRBJ1-2	-	CASSLSIKGMNYGYTF	TGTGCCAGCAGTTTATCGATTAAGGGGATGAACTATGGCTACACCTTC
TRBD1	TRBV13	TRBJ2-7	-	CASSMDRSSYEQYF	TGTGCCAGCAGCATGGACAGGAGCTCCTACGAGCAGTACTTC
-	TRBV4-3	TRBJ1-4	once	CASSQDQTGATNEKLFF	TGCGCCAGCAGCCAAGATCAGACAGGAGCAACTAATGAAAAACTGTTTTTT
TRBD1	TRBV27	TRBJ2-1	-	CASSLSRDRGGSFF	TGTGCCAGCAGTTTATCCCGGGACAGGGGGGGCTCGTTCTTC
TRBD2	TRBV19	TRBJ2-1	-	CASQRGQSSYNEQFF	TGTGCCAGCCAGCGGGGGCAGAGCTCCTACAATGAGCAGTTCTTC
-	TRBV14	TRBJ1-2	-	CASSPFPGTNYGYTF	TGTGCCAGCAGCCCGTTCCCAGGGACAAACTATGGCTACACCTTC
-	TRBV5-1	TRBJ2-3	-	CASSLPSGWGTDTQYF	TGCGCCAGCAGCTTGCCTAGTGGCTGGGGCACAGATACGCAGTATTTT